The rows below give T cell receptor beta chains drawn from one sample of a study of blood T cell repertoires in COVID-19. Here immunoSEQ multiplex PCR was the method, and the copy in TCRdb shows in-frame clones only, minus some. The sample yields some 110,000 clones, approximately 86% seen once. The sample was peripheral blood. Source of these receptors: a man in his forties or fifties with acute or convalescent COVID-19. CDR3s include the opening cysteine and the closing phenylalanine or tryptophan.

len | j_gene | v_gene | CDR3aa
16 | TRBJ2-2 | TRBV7-9 | CASSLGSGSLSGELFF
12 | TRBJ1-2 | TRBV6-5 | CASRQGASGYTF
12 | TRBJ1-1 | TRBV11-2 | CASSEGGTEAFF
12 | TRBJ1-1 | TRBV7-9 | CASSLGGPEAFF
15 | TRBJ2-5 | TRBV3-1/TRBV3-2 | CASSPALAGQETQYF
15 | TRBJ2-2 | TRBV9 | CASSVVQGSTGELFF
17 | TRBJ2-1 | TRBV28 | CASSLSGGDKVYNEQFF
14 | TRBJ2-2 | TRBV6-6 | CASSYEGDTGELFF
15 | TRBJ1-2 | TRBV4-2 | CASSQEDRGRDGYTF
15 | TRBJ2-2 | TRBV13 | CASSPLAGKAGELFF
14 | TRBJ2-5 | TRBV18 | CASSGPGTEETQYF
17 | TRBJ2-6 | TRBV7-3 | CASSLLGTGVGANVLTF
16 | TRBJ1-6 | TRBV18 | CASSPPSTAGDSPLHF
14 | TRBJ1-5 | TRBV30 | CAWSVQGGNQPQHF
15 | TRBJ2-3 | TRBV10-3 | CAITPNRESTATQYF
15 | TRBJ1-6 | TRBV6-5 | CASRRQGSYNSPLHF
13 | TRBJ1-1 | TRBV29-1 | CSVVEEYSTEAFF
17 | TRBJ1-6 | TRBV7-2 | CASSLVFGSSYNSPLHF
14 | TRBJ2-5 | TRBV4-2 | CASSQEVGGETQYF
15 | TRBJ1-2 | TRBV5-1 | CASSLEMLGGGGYTF
13 | TRBJ1-1 | TRBV5-1 | CASSLTANTEAFF
12 | TRBJ1-2 | TRBV6-1 | CASSDTGYGYTF
10 | TRBJ2-5 | TRBV5-5 | CASLRGDQYF
18 | TRBJ2-3 | TRBV4-2 | CASSQEGSGGPSTDTQYF
18 | TRBJ2-1 | TRBV5-8 | CASSLESSSGSPYNEQFF
15 | TRBJ1-1 | TRBV18 | CASSPSAGGDTEAFF
14 | TRBJ1-1 | TRBV6-5 | CASSYSRSGTEAFF
12 | TRBJ2-1 | TRBV5-1 | CARPNLTLEQFF
15 | TRBJ2-3 | TRBV4-2 | CASSQAGTAKHTQYF
14 | TRBJ1-2 | TRBV6-5 | CASPRPTETHGYTF
19 | TRBJ2-1 | TRBV3-1/TRBV3-2 | CASSAVRGRMISVVNEQFF
15 | TRBJ1-5 | TRBV6-4 | CASSDSGQGNQPQHF
14 | TRBJ1-5 | TRBV2 | CASSSGQNNQPQHF
11 | TRBJ1-6 | TRBV12-5 | CASGPSSPLHF
18 | TRBJ2-5 | TRBV3-1/TRBV3-2 | CASSQDRLAGGYRASQYF